This is a list of T cell receptor beta chains from one sample in a study of T cell responses to AZD1222 COVID-19 vaccine. Sequencing was performed with immunoSEQ multiplex PCR; in TCRdb, only in-frame clones are kept and a portion is missing. In the table there are about 56,000 clones, 75% to 90% of which are singletons. Sample: peripheral blood, taken 28 days after the second AZD1222 dose. These receptors originate from an adult who received the AZD1222 COVID-19 vaccine. Each CDR3 is given with its conserved first and last residue. A D gene is named only where the DNA matches it firmly. A row's size may be missing; if present it is once, few, many or a size class.

D	size	V	J	CDR3	DNA
.	.	TRBV10-3	TRBJ2-1	CAISEPGNEQFF	TGTGCCATCAGTGAACCGGGTAATGAGCAGTTCTTC
TRBD2	few	TRBV28	TRBJ2-5	CASSSGEGLRETQYF	TGTGCCAGCAGTTCCGGGGAGGGCCTTAGGGAGACCCAGTACTTC
.	.	TRBV10-3	TRBJ1-1	CAISESQGNTEAFF	TGTGCCATCAGTGAGTCGCAGGGGAACACTGAAGCTTTCTTT
.	.	TRBV6-6	TRBJ2-3	CASTPLGTDTQYF	TGTGCCAGCACCCCGTTAGGTACAGATACGCAGTATTTT
.	.	TRBV10-3	TRBJ1-1	CASYGGLNTEAFF	TGTGCCTCCTATGGAGGGCTGAACACTGAAGCTTTCTTT
.	.	TRBV6-4	TRBJ1-2	CASSDQIGLGGYTF	TGTGCCAGCAGTGATCAGATCGGCCTTGGAGGCTACACCTTC
.	.	TRBV7-2	TRBJ2-3	CASSLLGDTDTQYF	TGTGCCAGCAGCTTATTGGGGGACACAGATACGCAGTATTTT
.	.	TRBV28	TRBJ1-6	CASSPGPGTDSPLHF	TGTGCCAGCAGTCCGGGGCCGGGAACGGATTCACCCCTCCACTTT
.	.	TRBV2	TRBJ2-2	CASHNTGELFF	TGTGCCAGCCATAATACCGGGGAGCTGTTTTTT
.	.	TRBV28	TRBJ1-4	CASMALGTNEKLFF	TGTGCCAGCATGGCGCTGGGGACTAATGAAAAACTGTTTTTT
.	.	TRBV2	TRBJ2-2	CASSPRYTGELFF	TGTGCCAGCAGCCCCAGGTACACCGGGGAGCTGTTTTTT
.	.	TRBV30	TRBJ1-4	CAWKGGGQRVEKLFF	TGTGCCTGGAAGGGAGGAGGCCAGAGAGTTGAAAAACTGTTTTTT
.	.	TRBV19	TRBJ2-1	CASSTPHYTYNEQFF	TGTGCCAGTAGTACCCCCCACTACACCTACAATGAGCAGTTCTTC
TRBD1	.	TRBV5-1	TRBJ2-5	CASSLGTGDETQYF	TGCGCCAGCAGCTTAGGGACAGGGGATGAGACCCAGTACTTC
TRBD1	.	TRBV5-1	TRBJ1-2	CASSTGTGIGYTF	TGCGCCAGCAGCACCGGGACAGGGATCGGCTACACCTTC